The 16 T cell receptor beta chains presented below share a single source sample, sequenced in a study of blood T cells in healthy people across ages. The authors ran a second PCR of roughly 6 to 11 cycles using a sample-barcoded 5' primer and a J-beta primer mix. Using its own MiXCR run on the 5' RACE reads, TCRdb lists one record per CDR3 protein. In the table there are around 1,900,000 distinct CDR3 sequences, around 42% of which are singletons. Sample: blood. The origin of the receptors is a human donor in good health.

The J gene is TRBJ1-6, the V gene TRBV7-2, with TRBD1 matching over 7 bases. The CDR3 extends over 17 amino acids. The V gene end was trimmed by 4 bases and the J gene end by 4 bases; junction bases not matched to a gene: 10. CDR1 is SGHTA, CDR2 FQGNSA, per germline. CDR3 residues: CASSSPTGEGYNSPLHF. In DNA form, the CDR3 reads TGTGCCAGCAGCTCTCCTACAGGGGAGGGTTATAATTCACCCCTCCACTTT.

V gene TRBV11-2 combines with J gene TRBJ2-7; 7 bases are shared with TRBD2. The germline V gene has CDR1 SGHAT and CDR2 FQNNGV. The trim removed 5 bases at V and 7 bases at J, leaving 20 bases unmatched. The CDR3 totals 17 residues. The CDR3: CASSPSSGGSSGGEQYF. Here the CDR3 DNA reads TGTGCCAGCAGCCCCTCGAGTGGTGGGTCTAGCGGTGGGGAGCAGTACTTC. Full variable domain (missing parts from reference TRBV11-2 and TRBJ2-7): EAGVAQSPRYKIIEKRQSVAFWCNPISGHATLYWYQQILGQGPKLLIQFQNNGVVDDSQLPKDRFSAERLKGVDSTLKIQPAKLEDSAVYLCASSPSSGGSSGGEQYFGPGTRLTVT.

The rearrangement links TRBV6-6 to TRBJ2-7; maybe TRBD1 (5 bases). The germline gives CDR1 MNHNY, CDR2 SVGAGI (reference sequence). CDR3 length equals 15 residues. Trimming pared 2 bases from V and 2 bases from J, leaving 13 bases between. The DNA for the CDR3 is TGTGCCAGCAGTTACGGAGCAGGGCCTCCCTACGAGCAGTACTTC. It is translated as CASSYGAGPPYEQYF.

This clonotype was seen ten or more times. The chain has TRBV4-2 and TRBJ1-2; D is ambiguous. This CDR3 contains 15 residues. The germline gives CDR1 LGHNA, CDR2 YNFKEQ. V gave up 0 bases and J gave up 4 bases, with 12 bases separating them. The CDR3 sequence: CASSQDGAEPYGYTF. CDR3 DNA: TGTGCCAGCAGCCAAGATGGAGCTGAACCCTATGGCTACACCTTC.

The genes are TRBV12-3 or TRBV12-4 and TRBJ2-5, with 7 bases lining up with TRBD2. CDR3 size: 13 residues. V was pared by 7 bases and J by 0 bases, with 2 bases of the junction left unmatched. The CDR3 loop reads CASTTSNQETQYF. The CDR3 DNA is TGTGCCAGCACGACTAGCAACCAAGAGACCCAGTACTTC.

CDR3 coding DNA: TGTGCCAGCAGCGCCGATGGGGGGGGGCAGTTCTTC. The encoded protein is CASSADGGGQFF. V is TRBV7-9 and J is TRBJ2-1, with TRBD2 matching 7 bases. The germline CDR1 and CDR2 sequences are SEHNR and FQNEAQ (reference sequence). V shed 5 bases, J shed 12 bases, and the junction held 7 bases outside the gene matches. The CDR3 is 12 residues long.

The CDR3 spells CSVGGTREREQYF. In nucleotides, the CDR3 is TGCAGTGTCGGAGGGACAAGGGAGAGGGAGCAGTACTTC. This chain connects TRBV20-1 to TRBJ2-4; D possibly uses TRBD1 or TRBD2 (6 bases each). Per the germline V gene, CDR1 is DFQATT and CDR2 is SNEGSKA (reference sequence). Trimming took 7 bases from V and 13 from J, leaving 23 bases between them. This CDR3 spans 13 amino acids.

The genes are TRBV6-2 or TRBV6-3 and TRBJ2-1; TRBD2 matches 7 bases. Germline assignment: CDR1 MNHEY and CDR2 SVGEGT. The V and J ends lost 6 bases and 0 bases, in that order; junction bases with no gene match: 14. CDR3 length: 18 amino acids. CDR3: CASRAGLDLILSYNEQFF. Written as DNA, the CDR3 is TGTGCCAGCAGAGCCGGACTAGACCTTATTCTCTCCTACAATGAGCAGTTCTTC.

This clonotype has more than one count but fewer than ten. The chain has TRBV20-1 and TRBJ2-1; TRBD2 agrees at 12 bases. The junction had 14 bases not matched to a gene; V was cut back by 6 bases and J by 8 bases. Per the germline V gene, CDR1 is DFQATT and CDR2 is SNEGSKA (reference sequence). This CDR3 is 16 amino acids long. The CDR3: CSALGGLAGGFDEQFF. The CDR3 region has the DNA TGCAGTGCCCTGGGGGGGCTAGCGGGGGGGTTCGATGAGCAGTTCTTC.

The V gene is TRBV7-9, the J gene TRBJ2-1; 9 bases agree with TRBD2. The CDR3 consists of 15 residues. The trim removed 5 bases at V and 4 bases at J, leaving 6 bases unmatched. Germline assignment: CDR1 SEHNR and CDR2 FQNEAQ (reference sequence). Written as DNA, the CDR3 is TGTGCCAGCAGCGCTGCTAGCGGGGTATACAATGAGCAGTTCTTC. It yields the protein CASSAASGVYNEQFF. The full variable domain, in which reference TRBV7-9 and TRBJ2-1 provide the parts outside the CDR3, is DTGVSQNPRHKITKRGQNVTFRCDPISEHNRLYWYRQTLGQGPEFLTYFQNEAQLEKSRLLSDRFSAERPKGSFSTLEIQRTEQGDSAMYLCASSAASGVYNEQFFGPGTRLTVL.

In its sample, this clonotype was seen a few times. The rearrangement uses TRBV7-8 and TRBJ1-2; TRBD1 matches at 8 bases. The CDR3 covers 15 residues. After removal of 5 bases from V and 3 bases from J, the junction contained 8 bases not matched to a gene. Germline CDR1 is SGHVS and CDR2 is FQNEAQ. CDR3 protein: CASSLGQGGDYGYTF. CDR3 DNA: TGTGCCAGCAGCCTCGGACAGGGTGGGGACTATGGCTACACCTTC.

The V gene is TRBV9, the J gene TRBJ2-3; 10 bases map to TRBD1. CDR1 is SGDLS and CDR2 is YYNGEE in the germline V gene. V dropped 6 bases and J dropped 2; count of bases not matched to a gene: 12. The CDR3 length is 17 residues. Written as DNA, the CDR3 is TGTGCCAGCAACATACAAGCGACAGGGGGCGTCACAGATACGCAGTATTTT. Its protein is CASNIQATGGVTDTQYF. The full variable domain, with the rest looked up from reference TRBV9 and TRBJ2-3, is DSGVTQTPKHLITATGQRVTLRCSPRSGDLSVYWYQQSLDQGLQFLIQYYNGEERAKGNILERFSAQQFPDLHSELNLSSLELGDSALYFCASNIQATGGVTDTQYFGPGTRLTVL.

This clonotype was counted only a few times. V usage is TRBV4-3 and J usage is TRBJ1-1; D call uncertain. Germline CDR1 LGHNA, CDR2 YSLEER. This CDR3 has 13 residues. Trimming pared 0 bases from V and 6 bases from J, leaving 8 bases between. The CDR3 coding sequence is TGCGCCAGCAGCCAAGATCGAGCACCTGAAGCTTTCTTT. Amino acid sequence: CASSQDRAPEAFF.

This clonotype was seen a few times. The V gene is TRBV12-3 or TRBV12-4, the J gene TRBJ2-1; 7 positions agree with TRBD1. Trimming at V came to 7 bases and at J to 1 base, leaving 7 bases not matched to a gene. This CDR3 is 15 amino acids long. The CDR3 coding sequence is TGTGCCAGCACCCCGACAGGGCTATCCTACAATGAGCAGTTCTTC. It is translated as CASTPTGLSYNEQFF.

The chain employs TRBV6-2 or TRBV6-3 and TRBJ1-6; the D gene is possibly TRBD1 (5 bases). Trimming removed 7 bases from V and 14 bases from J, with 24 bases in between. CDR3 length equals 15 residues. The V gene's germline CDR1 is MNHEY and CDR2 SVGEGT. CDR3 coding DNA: TGTGCCAGCACGAACCGTATGGGGACGGAACTGTCCCTCCACTTT. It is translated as CASTNRMGTELSLHF.

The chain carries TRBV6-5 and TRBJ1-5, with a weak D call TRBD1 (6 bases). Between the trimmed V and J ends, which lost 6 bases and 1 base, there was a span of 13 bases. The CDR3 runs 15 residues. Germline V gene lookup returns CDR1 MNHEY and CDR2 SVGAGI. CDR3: CASRDDRRSNQPQHF. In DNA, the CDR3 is TGTGCCAGCAGAGATGACAGGCGGAGCAATCAGCCCCAGCATTTT.